A selection of T cell receptor beta chains follows, all from one sample in a study of cytotoxic CD8 clonotypes in ibrutinib-treated CLL. Repertoires were generated with immunoSEQ multiplex PCR, while TCRdb's copy carries only in-frame clones and drops some. Of roughly 300,000 clones detected, more than 70% appear once; the ten largest clones hold approximately 5.1%. The sequences come from PBMCs, collected at disease progression, from a patient treated with ibrutinib. These receptors came from a human donor with chronic lymphocytic leukemia. Both conserved end residues are part of each CDR3. Fields, in order: clone size, V gene, J gene, D gene, CDR3 DNA, CDR3 protein. The D gene is left open where the match is weak. Only some rows state a clone size, as once, few, many or a class for expanded clones.

.	TRBV4-1	TRBJ2-3	TRBD2	TGCGCCAGCAGCTCCCGACTAGCGGGGGGTTTAAGGGATACGCAGTATTTT	CASSSRLAGGLRDTQYF
.	TRBV6-5	TRBJ1-1	TRBD1	TGTGCCACCATGGACAGGGGGTACACTGAAGCTTTCTTT	CATMDRGYTEAFF
.	TRBV15	TRBJ1-5	TRBD1	TGTGCCACCAGCAGACCAAATTCCGGACAGGGCAGGAATCAGCCCCAGCATTTT	CATSRPNSGQGRNQPQHF
.	TRBV7-8	TRBJ2-7	.	TGTGCCAGCAGTTTAGAAGGGGTTAGGCTGCACTACGAGCAGTACTTC	CASSLEGVRLHYEQYF
.	TRBV18	TRBJ2-7	.	TGTGCCAGCTCTACCCAGGAAGGGAACTTTCCCTACGAGCAGTACTTC	CASSTQEGNFPYEQYF
few	TRBV2	TRBJ2-5	.	TGTGCCAGCATTTATAAGGGGGGAGTGAAGACCCAGTACTTC	CASIYKGGVKTQYF
.	TRBV10-3	TRBJ2-1	.	TGTGCCATCAGTAACCGGGGGCACAATGAGCAGTTCTTC	CAISNRGHNEQFF
.	TRBV14	TRBJ2-7	.	TGTGCCAGCAGCCAAGATTGGGGCTCCTACGAGCAGTACTTC	CASSQDWGSYEQYF
.	TRBV5-5	TRBJ1-3	.	TGTGCCAGCAGCCCCGGGGGCGTTGGAAACACCATATATTTT	CASSPGGVGNTIYF
.	TRBV25-1	TRBJ2-5	.	TGTGCCAGCAGTGAATACCCCAACCGAGGGTCGGCAGAGACCCAGTACTTC	CASSEYPNRGSAETQYF
.	TRBV25-1	TRBJ1-5	.	TGTGCCAGCAGTTGGTTGGATTTGCCCCAGCATTTT	CASSWLDLPQHF
.	TRBV6-1	TRBJ1-1	.	TGTGCCAGCAGTGAAGCGTTAGGGGGTTCGGGCACTGAAGCTTTCTTT	CASSEALGGSGTEAFF
.	TRBV29-1	TRBJ2-1	.	TGCAGCGTTAACAGGGAATGGGGTGAGCAGTTCTTC	CSVNREWGEQFF
few	TRBV12-2	TRBJ1-2	.	TGTGCAAGTCGCTTCCGACCCCGGGACAGGGAAAACTATGGCTACACCTTC	CASRFRPRDRENYGYTF
.	TRBV19	TRBJ2-2	TRBD1	TGTGCCAGTAGGGGGTACGGGACAGCGAGGCACACCGGGGAGCTGTTTTTT	CASRGYGTARHTGELFF
once	TRBV13	TRBJ1-6	TRBD1	TGTGCCAGCAGCCTGACAGGGGGGTATAATTCACCCCTCCACTTT	CASSLTGGYNSPLHF
.	TRBV15	TRBJ1-2	.	TGTGCCACCAGAACTGGGGAATTTGGAGGCTACACCTTC	CATRTGEFGGYTF
.	TRBV6-5	TRBJ2-7	.	TGTGCCAGCAGAGGGCAGGGGCGAAACGAGCAGTACTTC	CASRGQGRNEQYF
.	TRBV5-4	TRBJ2-7	TRBD1	TGTGCCAGCAGCTTGGAACAGGGGGCTGTCGAGCAGTACTTC	CASSLEQGAVEQYF
once	TRBV9	TRBJ1-6	.	TGTGCCAGCAGCGTCAGCCAAAGAGTATATAATTCACCCCTCCACTTT	CASSVSQRVYNSPLHF
.	TRBV7-6	TRBJ2-7	TRBD2	TGTGCCAGCAGCCCCGGGACTAACGAGCAGTACTTC	CASSPGTNEQYF